Presented here are 18 T cell receptor beta chains from one specimen sequenced in a study of blood T cell repertoires in COVID-19. Sequencing used immunoSEQ multiplex PCR; TCRdb keeps in-frame clones, though not all of them. The sample holds around 150,000 clones, less than 85% seen once. Material: peripheral blood. The receptors were gathered from a human donor with acute or convalescent COVID-19. The donor label of this sample is uncertain.

The chain joins TRBV5-6 to TRBJ1-4; 7 bases agree with TRBD1. CDR1 and CDR2 from the germline V gene are SGHDT and YYEEEE. The CDR3 runs to 17 residues. V trimming: 4 bases; J trimming: 4 bases; junction bases outside the gene matches: 13. The CDR3 sequence is CASSPMGTATRNEKLFF. The CDR3, as DNA: TGTGCCAGCAGCCCGATGGGGACAGCAACCCGTAATGAAAAACTGTTTTTT.

The chain recombines TRBV6-1 with TRBJ2-7, with TRBD1 as a possible D gene (8 bases). Germline loops: CDR1 MNHNS, CDR2 SASEGT. V lost 2 bases, J lost 2 bases, and 13 bases lay in between. CDR3 size: 15 residues. CDR3: CASSEYRGGAYEQYF. CDR3 nucleotide sequence: TGTGCCAGCAGTGAATACAGGGGGGGGGCCTACGAGCAGTACTTC.

Concerning this clone itself: Other nucleotide sequences from this sample produce the same CDR3. V usage is TRBV7-2 and J usage is TRBJ1-2; D ambiguous. Germline V CDR1 and CDR2: SGHTA, FQGNSA. Trimming removed 3 bases from V and 4 bases from J, with 6 bases in between. This CDR3 is 12 amino acids long. The CDR3 loop is CASSFRGYGYTF. The CDR3, as DNA: TGTGCCAGCAGCTTCCGCGGCTATGGCTACACCTTC.

This chain joins TRBV6-2 or TRBV6-3 and TRBJ1-2; D is unclear. CDR1 and CDR2 from the germline V gene are MNHEY and SVGEGT. The CDR3 length is 14 residues. V was clipped by 5 bases and J by 6 bases, with 16 bases between them. The CDR3 nucleotides read TGTGCCAGCAGTCCCCTCGGGAAAGGCAATGGCTACACCTTC. This gives the protein CASSPLGKGNGYTF.

The genes are TRBV29-1 and TRBJ1-2, with 7 bases identical to TRBD1. Germline-derived CDR1 and CDR2 are SQVTM and ANQGSEA. Trimming took 7 bases from V and 4 from J; bases not matched to a gene: 9. This CDR3 spans 13 amino acids. The CDR3 protein is CSASPGQSYGYTF. CDR3 nucleotide sequence: TGCAGCGCTTCACCGGGACAGAGCTATGGCTACACCTTC. Full variable domain (rest looked up from reference TRBV29-1 and TRBJ1-2): SAVISQKPSRDICQRGTSLTIQCQVDSQVTMMFWYRQQPGQSLTLIATANQGSEATYESGFVIDKFPISRPNLTFSTLTVSNMSPEDSSIYLCSASPGQSYGYTFGSGTRLTVV.

The chain combines TRBV7-9 with TRBJ1-3, with D uncertain. Germline CDR1 SEHNR, CDR2 FQNEAQ (reference sequence). The CDR3 contains 19 residues. Trimming shortened V by 1 base and J by 2 bases, and 21 bases separated the two germline ends. In DNA, the CDR3 is TGTGCCAGCAGCTTAGTGTTGACGGTGCCGCCGAGGGCTGGAAACACCATATATTTT. Protein product: CASSLVLTVPPRAGNTIYF.

The rearrangement uses TRBV5-4 and TRBJ2-1; TRBD2 aligns across 8 bases. The CDR3 has 16 amino acids. Germline V gene lookup returns CDR1 SGHNT and CDR2 YYREEE (reference sequence). The V and J ends lost 4 bases and 5 bases, in that order; junction bases with no gene match: 11. Written as DNA, the CDR3 is TGTGCCAGCAGCCCGATAGCGGGGCGGATAAACAATGAGCAGTTCTTC. Translated: CASSPIAGRINNEQFF.

V is TRBV28 and J is TRBJ1-5, with 9 bases that match TRBD1. The germline gives CDR1 MDHEN, CDR2 SYDVKM. This CDR3 comprises 16 residues. The V and J ends lost 7 bases and 6 bases, in that order; junction bases with no gene match: 13. The CDR3, as DNA: TGTGCCAGCAATAGCCAGGGACAGGGAAGAGGTCAGCCCCAGCATTTT. It codes for CASNSQGQGRGQPQHF. Looking up the rest from reference TRBV28 and TRBJ1-5 gives the full variable domain: DVKVTQSSRYLVKRTGEKVFLECVQDMDHENMFWYRQDPGLGLRLIYFSYDVKMKEKGDIPEGYSVSREKKERFSLILESASTNQTSMYLCASNSQGQGRGQPQHFGDGTRLSIL.

The V call is TRBV5-8, the J call TRBJ2-3, with unresolved D. The CDR3 contains 14 residues. Between the trimmed V and J ends, which lost 1 base and 3 bases, there was a span of 9 bases. Germline V gene lookup returns CDR1 SGHTS and CDR2 YDEGEE. CDR3 sequence reads: CASSLKRVTDTQYF. The CDR3 DNA is TGTGCCAGCAGCTTGAAGAGAGTTACAGATACGCAGTATTTT.

The chain carries TRBV11-1 and TRBJ2-7, with 7 bases lining up with TRBD2. V trimming: 5 bases; J trimming: 8 bases; junction bases outside the gene matches: 6. This CDR3 has 12 residues. Germline values: CDR1 SGHAT, CDR2 FQDESV (reference sequence). The CDR3 spells CASSQESGKQYF. CDR3 nucleotide sequence: TGTGCCAGCAGCCAAGAGAGCGGGAAGCAGTACTTC.

Here the CDR3 reads CATSRGGGNTEAFF. CDR3 nucleotides: TGTGCCACCAGCAGAGGGGGGGGGAACACTGAAGCTTTCTTT. This chain uses TRBV15 with TRBJ1-1; tentatively, D is TRBD1 (5 bases). Per germline, CDR1 LNHNV and CDR2 YYDKDF (reference sequence). V lost 1 base, J lost 1 base, and 7 bases lay in between. There are 14 residues in the CDR3.

The V and J genes are TRBV7-2 and TRBJ1-5; weak D call: TRBD1 (5 bases). The ends were cut back, 6 bases at V and 2 bases at J, with 17 bases in the middle. The CDR3 extends over 16 amino acids. Germline-derived CDR1 and CDR2 are SGHTA and FQGNSA. The CDR3 reads CASRRGGGNGNQPQHF. The CDR3 DNA is TGTGCCAGCAGAAGAGGCGGGGGAAATGGCAATCAGCCCCAGCATTTT. The variable domain in full, with the rest retrieved from reference TRBV7-2 and TRBJ1-5, is GAGVSQSPSNKVTEKGKDVELRCDPISGHTALYWYRQSLGQGLEFLIYFQGNSAPDKSGLPSDRFSAERTGGSVSTLTIQRTQQEDSAVYLCASRRGGGNGNQPQHFGDGTRLSIL.

For the CDR3, the DNA is TGTGCCAGCAGTTTCAATAGCAATCAGCCCCAGCATTTT. It codes for CASSFNSNQPQHF. The chain is built from TRBV12-3 or TRBV12-4 and TRBJ1-5; D is undetermined. V was clipped by 3 bases and J by 0 bases, with 3 bases between them. The CDR3 consists of 13 residues.

The rearrangement links TRBV28 to TRBJ2-1, with 11 bases aligning to TRBD2. The V gene's germline CDR1 is MDHEN and CDR2 SYDVKM. This CDR3 is 15 amino acids long. Unmatched junction bases numbered 6, after V lost 7 bases and J lost 4 bases. DNA for the CDR3: TGTGCCAGCATCCGTAGCGGGGGGGCATACAATGAGCAGTTCTTC. It translates to CASIRSGGAYNEQFF.

V and J are TRBV5-6 and TRBJ2-1, with TRBD1 matching over 8 bases. CDR1 SGHDT and CDR2 YYEEEE come from the germline V gene. The length of the CDR3 is 15 residues. With V trimmed by 0 bases and J by 3 bases, 2 bases remained unmatched. The CDR3 bases are TGTGCCAGCAGCTTGGCAGGGGGCCGCTACAATGAGCAGTTCTTC. Its protein is CASSLAGGRYNEQFF.

The chain has TRBV6-5 and TRBJ1-1; D is perhaps TRBD1 (5 bases). Germline V gene data show CDR1 as MNHEY and CDR2 as SVGAGI. The CDR3 sequence is 13 residues long. Trimming took off 6 bases at V and 1 base at J, with 9 bases between the two ends. The CDR3 DNA sequence: TGTGCCAGCAGGGGGGGGAGGAACACTGAAGCTTTCTTT. Encoded protein: CASRGGRNTEAFF.

The J gene is TRBJ2-7, the V gene TRBV2; D ambiguous. This CDR3 has 14 amino acids. Trimming took off 1 base at V and 0 bases at J, with 7 bases between the two ends. Germline V gene data show CDR1 as SNHLY and CDR2 as FYNNEI. CDR3 nucleotide sequence: TGTGCCAGCAGTGAAGAGCTAATCTCCTACGAGCAGTACTTC. It yields the protein CASSEELISYEQYF.

The chain employs TRBV7-3 and TRBJ2-1; D not certain. This CDR3 spans 15 amino acids. The germline gives CDR1 SGHTA, CDR2 FQGTGA. The V end lost 8 bases, the J end lost 0 bases, and 14 bases lay between the germline ends. CDR3 DNA: TGTGCCAGCTCCACCGGTAGGAGCTCCTACAATGAGCAGTTCTTC. This sequence encodes CASSTGRSSYNEQFF.